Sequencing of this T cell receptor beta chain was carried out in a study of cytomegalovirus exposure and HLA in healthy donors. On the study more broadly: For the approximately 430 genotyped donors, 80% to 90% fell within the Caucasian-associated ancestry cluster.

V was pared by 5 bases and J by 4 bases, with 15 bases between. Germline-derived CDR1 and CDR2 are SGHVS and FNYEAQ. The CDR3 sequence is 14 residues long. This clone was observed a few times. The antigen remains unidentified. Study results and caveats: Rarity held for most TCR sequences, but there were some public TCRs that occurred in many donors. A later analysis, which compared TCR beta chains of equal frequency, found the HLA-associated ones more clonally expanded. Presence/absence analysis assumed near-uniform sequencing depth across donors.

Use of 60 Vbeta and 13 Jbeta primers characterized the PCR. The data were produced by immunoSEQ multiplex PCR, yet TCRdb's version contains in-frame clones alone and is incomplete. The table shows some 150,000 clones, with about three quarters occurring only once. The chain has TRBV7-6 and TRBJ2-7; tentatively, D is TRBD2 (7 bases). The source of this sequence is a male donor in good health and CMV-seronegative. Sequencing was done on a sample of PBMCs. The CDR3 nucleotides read TGTGCCAGCAGCCCAGCGAGGGGGGGTTACGAGCAGTACTTC. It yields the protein CASSPARGGYEQYF. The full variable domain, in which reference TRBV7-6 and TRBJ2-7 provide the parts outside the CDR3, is GAGVSQSPRYKVTKRGQDVALRCDPISGHVSLYWYRQALGQGPEFLTYFNYEAQQDKSGLPNDRFSAERPEGSISTLTIQRTEQRDSAMYRCASSPARGGYEQYFGPGTRLTVT.